This paragraph covers one T cell receptor beta chain sequence. The target antigen is unknown. Germline and junction disagree at one end, which may indicate a read error. Every TCR beta cDNA library bore unique molecular identifiers. The authors obtained about 520,000 cDNA molecules from roughly 1.1 to 9.2 million T cells. TCRdb re-called the PCR reads through MiXCR, storing one row per CDR3 protein. The sample consists of hundreds of thousands of distinct CDR3 sequences, just under 30% of them appearing once. The data are from a study of post-analysis software for immune sequencing data. Turning to the study itself: Clinical courses comprised relapsing-remitting, secondary progressive and progressive-relapsing multiple sclerosis.

Study results and limitations: Clustering by F measure revealed strong co-clustering among samples prepared together in one batch. Significantly decreased normalized Chao1 diversity was recorded for multiple sclerosis patients relative to controls. About five TRBV segments occurring more often in patients than controls included TRBV5-6, TRBV5-1 and TRBV20-1.

The CDR3 totals 15 residues. Per germline, CDR1 MNHNS and CDR2 SASEGT. Material for sequencing was blood. The TCR sequence derives from a girl aged 10 to 17 with multiple sclerosis. The V gene is TRBV6-1, the J gene TRBJ2-3, with TRBD2 matching 10 bases. The CDR3 sequence: CASRKRGGNTDAQYF. DNA of the CDR3: TGTGCCAGCAGGAAGCGGGGGGGGAACACAGATGCGCAGTATTTT.